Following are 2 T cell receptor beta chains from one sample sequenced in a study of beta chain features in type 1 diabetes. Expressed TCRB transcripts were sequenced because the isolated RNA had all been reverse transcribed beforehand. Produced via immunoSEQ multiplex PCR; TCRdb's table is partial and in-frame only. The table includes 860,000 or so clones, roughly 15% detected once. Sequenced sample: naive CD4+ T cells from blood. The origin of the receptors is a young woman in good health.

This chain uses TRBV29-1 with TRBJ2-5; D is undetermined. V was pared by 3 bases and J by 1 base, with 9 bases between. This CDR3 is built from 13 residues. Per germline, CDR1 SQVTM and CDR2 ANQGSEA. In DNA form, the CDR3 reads TGCAGCGTTGACGCAGTCATCCAAGAGACCCAGTACTTC. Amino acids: CSVDAVIQETQYF.

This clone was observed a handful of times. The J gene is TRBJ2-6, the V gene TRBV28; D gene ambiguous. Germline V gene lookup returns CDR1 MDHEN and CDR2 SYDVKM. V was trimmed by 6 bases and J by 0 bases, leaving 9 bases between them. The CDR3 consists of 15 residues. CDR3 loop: CASRRPGSGANVLTF. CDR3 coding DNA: TGTGCCAGCAGACGCCCGGGCTCTGGGGCCAACGTCCTGACTTTC.